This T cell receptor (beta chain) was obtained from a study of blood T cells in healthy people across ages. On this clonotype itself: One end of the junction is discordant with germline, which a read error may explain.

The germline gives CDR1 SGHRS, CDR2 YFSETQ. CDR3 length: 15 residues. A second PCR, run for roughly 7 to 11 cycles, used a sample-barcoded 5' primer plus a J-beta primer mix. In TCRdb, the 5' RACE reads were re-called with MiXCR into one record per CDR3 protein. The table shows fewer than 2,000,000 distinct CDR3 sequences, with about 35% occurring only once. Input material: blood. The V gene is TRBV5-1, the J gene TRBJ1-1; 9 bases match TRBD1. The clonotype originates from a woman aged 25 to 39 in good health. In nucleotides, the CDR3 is TGTGCCAGCAGCGCGGGGACAGGGTTGAACACTGAAGCTTTCTTT. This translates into CASSAGTGLNTEAFF. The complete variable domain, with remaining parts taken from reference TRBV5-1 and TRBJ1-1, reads KAGVTQTPRYLIKTRGQQVTLSCSPISGHRSVSWYQQTPGQGLQFLFEYFSETQRNKGNFPGRFSGRQFSNSRSEMNVSTLELGDSALYLCASSAGTGLNTEAFFGQGTRLTVV.